The rows below give T cell receptor beta chains drawn from one sample of a study of T-cell reconstitution after alpha-beta-depleted transplantation in children. In TCRdb, the PCR reads were re-called with MiXCR into one record per CDR3 protein. The table lists about 400,000 distinct CDR3 sequences, 20% of them singletons. The specimen was PBMCs from the stem cell graft donor, collected from the stem cell graft. Receptor source: a human donor who donated a stem cell graft to a child with acute myeloid leukemia. CDR3s leave out the opening cysteine and the closing phenylalanine or tryptophan.

>TRBJ2-7|TRBV15
ATSRDAEGYEQY
>TRBJ2-5|TRBV13
ASSESHSSGGTQY
>TRBJ1-2|TRBV20-1
SASSPGVGYGYT
>TRBJ2-1|TRBV10-3
AIGGTGGIYNEQF
>TRBJ1-4|TRBV12-3/TRBV12-4
ASSRDRAYNEKLF
>TRBJ1-5|TRBV28
ASSSGNQPQH
>TRBJ2-5|TRBV20-1
SASGSWGETQY
>TRBJ1-2|TRBV29-1
SAQTGGFGST
>TRBJ1-1|TRBV4-3
ASSQFSSGTEAF
>TRBJ2-3|TRBV20-1
SARETTSTDTQY
>TRBJ1-1|TRBV29-1
SVENTEAF
>TRBJ2-7|TRBV5-1
ASSLERTGGEQY
>TRBJ1-5|TRBV20-1
SARINRDREYQPQH
>TRBJ2-7|TRBV10-2
ASSERAEIDYSYEQY
>TRBJ2-7|TRBV5-1
ASRWSGDSLYEQY
>TRBJ2-1|TRBV12-3/TRBV12-4
ASTASGTNEQF
>TRBJ2-1|TRBV24-1
ATSDSEPITGQDEQF
>TRBJ2-1|TRBV7-9
ASSFTNQYNEQF
>TRBJ2-1|TRBV30
AWSWTDNEQF
>TRBJ2-7|TRBV6-1
ASTLKQGTSGSHEQY
>TRBJ2-5|TRBV2
ASREVAPKTLEETQY
>TRBJ1-1|TRBV15
TTRQSNTEAF
>TRBJ2-3|TRBV5-1
ASRKAGGPLVDTDTQY
>TRBJ2-4|TRBV12-3/TRBV12-4
ASSTDLRDRNIQY
>TRBJ1-1|TRBV29-1
SVGQGDTEAF
>TRBJ1-1|TRBV20-1
SARGATEAF
>TRBJ2-7|TRBV29-1
SVTGTLTYEQY
>TRBJ2-4|TRBV15
ATSRDPQGTKNIQY
>TRBJ2-7|TRBV5-1
ASSLAGDKIHEQY
>TRBJ2-1|TRBV12-3/TRBV12-4
ASSSYWEREDNEQF
>TRBJ2-1|TRBV11-2
ASSSPIELAGGPSYNEQF